Below are 15 T cell receptor beta chains sequenced from a single sample in a study of spatial heterogeneity in lung cancer. MiXCR, applied by TCRdb to the 5' RACE reads, yields one record per CDR3 protein. The repertoire consists of 40,000 or so distinct CDR3 sequences, with 6.5% to 9% occurring once and the leading ten covering under 30%. Described time point: sample taken at primary tumor resection. Unsorted whole RNA samples from tumor, nontumor lung or frozen PBMC were sequenced. The sequenced sample was PBMCs, obtained at surgery. These receptors were collected from a male donor with early-stage non-small cell lung cancer.

Points on this clonotype: A clone one base away is much larger, so this may be a read error. The chain joins TRBV20-1 to TRBJ2-7; 10 bases match TRBD2. The V gene's germline CDR1 is DFQATT and CDR2 SNEGSKA (reference sequence). The CDR3 length is 14 residues. Trimming cost V 6 bases and J 5 bases; bases outside gene matches: 10. The CDR3, as DNA: TGCAGTGCACCCAGCGGGGGGGCCGTCCACGAGCAGTACTTC. Protein: CSAPSGGAVHEQYF.

This clonotype occurred a few times. V usage is TRBV27 and J usage is TRBJ2-6; no clear D gene. The V end lost 4 bases, the J end lost 6 bases, and 13 bases lay between the germline ends. The CDR3 spans 15 residues. The germline CDR1 and CDR2 sequences are MNHEY and SMNVEV (reference sequence). The CDR3 coding sequence is TGTGCCAGCAGTTACACGTGGTCTCAGGCCAACGTCCTGACTTTC. Its protein product is CASSYTWSQANVLTF.

This clonotype occurred many times. V and J are TRBV7-9 and TRBJ2-7; 9 bases agree with TRBD1. Germline trimming cut 1 base from V and 7 bases from J; bases unmatched to any gene: 11. The CDR3 sequence is 16 residues long. Germline lookup yields CDR1 SEHNR and CDR2 FQNEAQ (reference sequence). The CDR3, as DNA: TGTGCCAGCAGCTTAGGATCTCGGACAGGGGAGAAAGAGCAGTACTTC. Amino acids: CASSLGSRTGEKEQYF.

This clonotype was counted at least ten times. The chain recombines TRBV12-5 with TRBJ2-3; D not resolved. V was cut by 0 bases and J by 2 bases, with 9 bases left in between. The CDR3 has 15 residues. In germline, CDR1 is LGHNT, CDR2 FRNRAP. The CDR3 protein is CASGLVVSATDTQYF. The DNA for the CDR3 is TGTGCTAGTGGTTTGGTAGTCTCAGCCACAGATACGCAGTATTTT.

The chain uses TRBV11-2 and TRBJ2-7; 9 bases agree with TRBD1. The CDR3 spans 15 residues. Losses at the gene ends were 1 base for V and 5 bases for J; bases not matched to a gene: 6. Germline CDR1 SGHAT, CDR2 FQNNGV. The CDR3 spells CASSLAGQGPDEQYF. DNA of the CDR3: TGTGCCAGCAGCTTAGCGGGACAGGGTCCCGACGAGCAGTACTTC.

V gene TRBV12-3 or TRBV12-4 combines with J gene TRBJ1-2; D uncertain. There are 15 residues in the CDR3. Trimming removed 3 bases from V and 3 bases from J, with 14 bases in between. CDR3 nucleotides: TGTGCCAGCAGTTTTGCAGGATTGGACGACTATGGCTACACCTTC. Amino acids: CASSFAGLDDYGYTF.

The sample holds many counts of this clonotype. The chain links TRBV4-2 to TRBJ2-7; 7 bases are shared with TRBD1. Germline V gene lookup returns CDR1 LGHNA and CDR2 YNFKEQ. J lost 7 bases, V lost 3 bases, and 12 bases had no gene match. The CDR3 totals 15 residues. The CDR3 loop reads CASSQSPTGSGEQYF. For the CDR3, the DNA is TGTGCCAGCAGCCAGTCACCGACAGGGTCGGGAGAGCAGTACTTC.

The gene calls are TRBV6-1 and TRBJ1-6; the match to TRBD1 covers 8 bases. This CDR3 is built from 15 residues. Losses at the gene ends were 4 bases for V and 10 bases for J; bases not matched to a gene: 9. Germline-derived CDR1 and CDR2 are MNHNS and SASEGT. The CDR3: CASSGGQGGWSPLHF. The CDR3 DNA reads TGTGCCAGCAGTGGAGGACAGGGAGGTTGGTCACCCCTCCACTTT.

There are many counts of this clonotype. CDR3 bases: TGTGCCAGCAGCCAAGATCGGGAGCAGTTCTTC. It is translated as CASSQDREQFF. V is TRBV4-2 and J is TRBJ2-1, with D unresolved. With 0 bases removed from V and 10 bases from J, the gap between germline ends came to 4 bases. Germline assignment: CDR1 LGHNA and CDR2 YNFKEQ. This CDR3 comprises 11 residues.

This clonotype occurred many times. The chain couples TRBV21-1 to TRBJ2-5; the DNA was not compared with TRBD2, the D call given in the table. TRBV21-1 is labeled a pseudogene. This CDR3 is 15 amino acids long. CDR3 bases: TGTGCCAGCCAGCCCCCTAGCGGGAGAGGAGAGACCCAGTACTTC. Protein: CASQPPSGRGETQYF.

The rearrangement joins TRBV7-2 to TRBJ2-3, with 11 bases fitting TRBD2. The V and J ends lost 1 base and 7 bases, in that order; junction bases with no gene match: 10. CDR1 is SGHTA and CDR2 is FQGNSA in the germline V gene. The CDR3 loop spans 17 amino acids. The chain's CDR3 is CASSLGGSGRGHYTQYF. DNA of the CDR3: TGTGCCAGCAGCTTAGGAGGTAGCGGGAGGGGACATTATACGCAGTATTTT.

This clonotype was recorded at least ten times. V is TRBV3-1 and J is TRBJ2-1; 8 positions agree with TRBD2. CDR3 length: 14 residues. In germline, CDR1 is LGHDT, CDR2 YNNKEL (reference sequence). V shed 2 bases, J shed 5 bases, and the junction held 2 bases outside the gene matches. In DNA form, the CDR3 reads TGTGCCAGCAGCCAACAGCGGGGGCACAATGAGCAGTTCTTC. Translation gives CASSQQRGHNEQFF.

This clonotype has at least ten counts. The chain recombines TRBV4-3 with TRBJ2-4, with D tentatively TRBD1 (5 bases). Germline V gene data show CDR1 as LGHNA and CDR2 as YSLEER. Trimming cost V 1 base and J 6 bases, with 7 bases left between them. The CDR3 is 13 amino acids. CDR3 DNA sequence: TGCGCCAGCAGCCAAGGGCAGGGAAACATTCAGTACTTC. Protein: CASSQGQGNIQYF.

At least ten counts were recorded for this clonotype. The J gene is TRBJ2-3, the V gene TRBV4-2; D perhaps matches TRBD2 (5 bases). V was cut by 4 bases and J by 0 bases, with 11 bases left in between. CDR3 length equals 15 residues. Germline lookup yields CDR1 LGHNA and CDR2 YNFKEQ. This chain's CDR3 is CASSPYWTSTDTQYF. The CDR3 DNA reads as TGTGCCAGCAGCCCGTACTGGACTAGCACAGATACGCAGTATTTT.

Notes on this clonotype: The CDR3 ends on some other residue instead of the conserved phenylalanine or tryptophan, so this is likely a read error. The chain is built from TRBV9 and TRBJ2-1; D unresolved. Germline lookup yields CDR1 SGDLS and CDR2 YYNGEE. The CDR3 covers 14 residues. Trimming removed 0 bases at V and 0 bases at J, with 4 bases between. For the CDR3, the DNA is TGTGCCAGCAGCGTAGAGAGCTCCTACAATGAGCAGTTCTCC. Its translation: CASSVESSYNEQFS.